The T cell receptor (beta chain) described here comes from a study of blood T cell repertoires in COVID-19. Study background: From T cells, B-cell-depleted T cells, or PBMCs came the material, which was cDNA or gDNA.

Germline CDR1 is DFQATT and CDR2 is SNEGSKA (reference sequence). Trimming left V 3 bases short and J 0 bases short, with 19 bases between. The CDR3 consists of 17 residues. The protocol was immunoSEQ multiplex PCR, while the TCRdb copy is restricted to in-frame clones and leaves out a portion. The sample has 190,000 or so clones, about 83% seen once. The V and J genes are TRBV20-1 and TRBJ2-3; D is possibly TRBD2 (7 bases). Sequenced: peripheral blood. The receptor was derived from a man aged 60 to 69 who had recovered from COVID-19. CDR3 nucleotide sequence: TGCAGTGCTAGTAAGGGGGAAGCGGGATTTAGCACAGATACGCAGTATTTT. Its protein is CSASKGEAGFSTDTQYF.